The following is a T cell receptor beta chain sequence with its context. The target antigen is unknown. TCRdb reanalysed the 5' RACE reads using MiXCR and keeps one entry per CDR3 protein. The table lists about 890,000 distinct CDR3 sequences, 9% to 15% of them singletons. The data stem from a study of identical twins. Germline lookup yields CDR1 SGHKS and CDR2 YYEKEE (reference sequence). The length of the CDR3 is 15 residues. V was shortened by 6 bases and J by 2 bases, with 18 bases between the two germline ends. Overall study results and limits: Excess sharing by twins proved weaker in beta out-of-frame sequences.

These data were likewise used in another study, on yellow fever vaccine responses in identical twins.

The sequence came from a young woman in good health. Specimen: PBMCs. This chain uses TRBV5-5 with TRBJ2-7, with TRBD2 as a possible D gene (6 bases). The CDR3 DNA is TGTGCCAGCATCCCCGGTGGGGGGTACCCCTACGAGCAGTACTTC. This codes for CASIPGGGYPYEQYF.